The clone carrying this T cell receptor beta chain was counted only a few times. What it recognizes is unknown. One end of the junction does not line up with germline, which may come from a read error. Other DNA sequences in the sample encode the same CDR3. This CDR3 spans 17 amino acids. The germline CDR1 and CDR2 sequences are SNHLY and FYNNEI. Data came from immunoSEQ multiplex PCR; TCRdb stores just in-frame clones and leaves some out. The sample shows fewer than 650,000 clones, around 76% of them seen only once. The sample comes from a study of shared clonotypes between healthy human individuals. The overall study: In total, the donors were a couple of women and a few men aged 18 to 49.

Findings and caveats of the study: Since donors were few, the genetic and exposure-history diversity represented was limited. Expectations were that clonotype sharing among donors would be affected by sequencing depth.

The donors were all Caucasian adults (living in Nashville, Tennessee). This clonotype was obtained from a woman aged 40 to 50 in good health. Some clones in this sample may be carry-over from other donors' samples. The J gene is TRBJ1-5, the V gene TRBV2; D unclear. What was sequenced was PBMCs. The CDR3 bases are TGTGCTAGCAGTGAGTGGGGAAGACCTGACCTTTATCAGCCCCAGCATTTT. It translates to CASSEWGRPDLYQPQHF. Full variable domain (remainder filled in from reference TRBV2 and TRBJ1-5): EPEVTQTPSHQVTQMGQEVILRCVPISNHLYFYWYRQILGQKVEFLVSFYNNEISEKSEIFDDQFSVERPDGSNFTLKIRSTKLEDSAMYFCASSEWGRPDLYQPQHFGDGTRLSIL.